This T cell receptor (beta chain) was identified during a study of shared clonotypes between healthy human individuals. Several immunoSEQ plates held equal portions of the genomic DNA taken from each subset. Measured with immunoSEQ multiplex PCR; TCRdb has only the in-frame clones, and not every one. The sample contains some 350,000 clones, roughly 70% of which appear only once. The sample holds a few counts of this clone. Its antigen is undetermined. Germline V gene data show CDR1 as MNHEY and CDR2 as SVGAGI. V gave up 0 bases and J gave up 7 bases, with 13 bases separating them. The CDR3 contains 14 residues. General study results and limits: As a rule, naive subsets had a larger estimated richness than memory subsets.

Sample: memory CD4+ T cells sorted from blood. Sample subset: CD45RA-negative fraction. V and J are TRBV6-5 and TRBJ2-7, with D hard to call. The TCR sequence derives from a man aged 30 to 45 in good health. This CDR3 reads CASSYSNSPWEQYF. The CDR3 DNA reads TGTGCCAGCAGTTACTCGAATAGCCCTTGGGAGCAGTACTTC.